These 12 T cell receptor beta chains originate from one sample sequenced in a study of low-dose radiotherapy and immunotherapy resistance in tumors. Time point denoted: after trial treatment. Described treatment: LDRT plus nivolumab, ipilimumab, low-dose cyclophosphamide and aspirin (RACIN trial). Alpha- and beta-chain coverage of first-strand cDNA came from TRAV- and TRBV-specific primers. With a constant-region primer and a V-primer adapter, TCRs were subjected to roughly 20 PCR cycles of amplification. Each CDR3 protein is one row after TCRdb ran MiXCR on the reads. The sample has about 39,000 distinct CDR3 sequences; 20% to 25% are singletons. The specimen comprised PBMCs, sampled after low-dose radiotherapy plus immunotherapy. These receptors all stem from a female donor with ovarian cancer.

This clonotype was recorded many times. CDR3 nucleotide sequence: TGTGCCAGCAGTGTGGAGGATACGCAGTATTTT. Translated: CASSVEDTQYF. V gene TRBV2 combines with J gene TRBJ2-3, with D uncertain. CDR3 length equals 11 residues. The germline CDR1 and CDR2 sequences are SNHLY and FYNNEI. The V end was cut by 4 bases, the J end by 6 bases, with 5 bases between.

This clonotype was recorded at least ten times. V is TRBV6-2 or TRBV6-3 and J is TRBJ2-4; D remains ambiguous. This CDR3 comprises 15 residues. V lost 3 bases, J lost 0 bases, and 9 bases lay in between. Per germline, CDR1 MNHEY and CDR2 SVGEGT. In nucleotides, the CDR3 is TGTGCCAGCAGTTATAATAATCTAGCCAAAAACATTCAGTACTTC. This gives the protein CASSYNNLAKNIQYF.

This clonotype has a count of ten or more. J is TRBJ2-3 and V is TRBV28; 8 bases map to TRBD1. Trimming removed 5 bases from V and 1 base from J; junction bases left unmatched: 8. This CDR3 contains 16 residues. The germline V gene has CDR1 MDHEN and CDR2 SYDVKM. The CDR3 is CASSPPGQGRTDTQYF. As DNA, the CDR3 is TGTGCCAGCAGTCCCCCCGGACAGGGCCGCACAGATACGCAGTATTTT.

The V and J genes are TRBV5-6 and TRBJ2-7; 10 positions agree with TRBD2. CDR1 and CDR2 (germline): SGHDT, YYEEEE. V dropped 5 bases and J dropped 1; count of bases not matched to a gene: 12. This CDR3 is 17 amino acids long. The CDR3 loop is CASSSSRLAGFSYEQYF. CDR3 coding DNA: TGTGCCAGCAGTTCAAGCCGACTAGCGGGTTTTTCCTACGAGCAGTACTTC. The variable domain in full, with the rest retrieved from reference TRBV5-6 and TRBJ2-7, is DAGVTQSPTHLIKTRGQQVTLRCSPKSGHDTVSWYQQALGQGPQFIFQYYEEEERQRGNFPDRFSGHQFPNYSSELNVNALLLGDSALYLCASSSSRLAGFSYEQYFGPGTRLTVT.

About this clonotype: It differs at one base from a far larger clone, so likely a read error. This chain links TRBV25-1 with TRBJ2-7; TRBD1 might be the D (6 bases). CDR1 is MGHDK and CDR2 is SYGVNS in the germline V gene. V dropped 4 bases and J dropped 2 bases, with 9 bases sitting between them. This CDR3 is 13 amino acids long. The DNA for the CDR3 is TGTGCCAGCAGTGGGACAGTCACCTACGAGCAGTACTTC. Translation: CASSGTVTYEQYF.

This clonotype was seen more than once but under ten times. The chain recombines TRBV12-3 or TRBV12-4 with TRBJ1-1; a weak D match, TRBD1 (6 bases). Trimming took off 3 bases at V and 5 bases at J, with 10 bases between the two ends. The CDR3 extends over 13 amino acids. CDR3 DNA: TGTGCCAGCAGTTTGCAGGGGCAAACTGAAGCTTTCTTT. This gives the protein CASSLQGQTEAFF.

This clonotype was detected many times. The chain is built from TRBV30 and TRBJ2-6; 8 bases map to TRBD1. V dropped 5 bases and J dropped 0; count of bases not matched to a gene: 0. Germline V gives CDR1 GTSNPN, CDR2 SVGIG (reference sequence). This CDR3 has 14 residues. Here the CDR3 reads CAWQGASGANVLTF. The CDR3, as DNA: TGTGCCTGGCAGGGGGCCTCTGGGGCCAACGTCCTGACTTTC. Full variable domain (missing parts from reference TRBV30 and TRBJ2-6): SQTIHQWPATLVQPVGSPLSLECTVEGTSNPNLYWYRQAAGRGLQLLFYSVGIGQISSEVPQNLSASRPQDRQFILSSKKLLLSDSGFYLCAWQGASGANVLTFGAGSRLTVL.

This clonotype was counted at least ten times. As DNA, the CDR3 is TGTGCCAGCAGAAGGACAGGTGGTGCCCATCAGCCCCAGCATTTT. Its protein product is CASRRTGGAHQPQHF. The chain joins TRBV6-2 or TRBV6-3 to TRBJ1-5, with 7 bases that match TRBD1. V shed 6 bases and J 5 bases; nucleotides not matched to a gene: 10. The CDR3 spans 15 residues. CDR1 and CDR2 from the germline V gene are MNHEY and SVGEGT.

This clonotype appeared many times. V gene TRBV11-2 combines with J gene TRBJ2-1; D uncertain. Germline V CDR1 and CDR2: SGHAT, FQNNGV. Trimming took 5 bases from V and 2 from J, leaving 10 bases between them. CDR3 size: 14 residues. Here the CDR3 DNA reads TGTGCCAGCAGCCATCTGACGGCCTACAATGAGCAGTTCTTC. Amino acids: CASSHLTAYNEQFF.

For this clonotype: One junction end does not reproduce the germline sequence, and a read error may be involved. The chain employs TRBV6-1 and TRBJ2-3, with D possibly matching TRBD1 (6 bases). In germline, CDR1 is MNHNS, CDR2 SASEGT. This CDR3 is 17 amino acids long. The CDR3 is CASSVPPGTGYTDTQYF. The DNA of the CDR3 is TGTGCCAGCAGTGTCCCTCCCGGCACAGGGTATACAGATACGCAATATTTT.

At least ten counts were recorded for this clonotype. The V and J genes are TRBV2 and TRBJ2-2, with unresolved D. The V gene's germline CDR1 is SNHLY and CDR2 FYNNEI. Trimming pared 1 base from V and 6 bases from J, leaving 6 bases between. The CDR3 covers 13 residues. The CDR3 DNA is TGTGCCAGCAGTGAAGATGGCGCCGGGGAGCTGTTTTTT. Translation: CASSEDGAGELFF.

This clonotype has more than one count but fewer than ten. The chain couples TRBV25-1 to TRBJ1-2, with D perhaps matching TRBD1 (5 bases). The ends were cut back, 5 bases at V and 5 bases at J, with 15 bases in the middle. The germline gives CDR1 MGHDK, CDR2 SYGVNS. There are 14 residues in the CDR3. CDR3 sequence reads: CASSKLDSPYGYTF. DNA for the CDR3: TGTGCCAGCAGTAAACTCGACAGTCCTTATGGCTACACCTTC.